A selection of T cell receptor beta chains follows, all from one sample in a study of human T cells and chemical hapten exposure. TCRdb re-called the RACE reads through MiXCR, storing one row per CDR3 protein. In the table there are about 270,000 distinct CDR3 sequences, approximately 7.5% of which are singletons. This specimen consisted of whole blood, obtained in connection with sensitization to the hapten diphenylcyclopropenone (DPC). The receptors here all came from a man younger than 35 with alopecia areata. Some clones in this sample may be carry-over from other donors' samples. CDR3s include the opening cysteine and the closing phenylalanine or tryptophan. The order of the fields is J gene, V gene, CDR3 protein.

>TRBJ2-3|TRBV10-3
CAISFGTSGRTDTQYF
>TRBJ2-5|TRBV6-2/TRBV6-3
CASSYLPDSQETQYF
>TRBJ2-3|TRBV11-2
CASTPGQARTDTQYF
>TRBJ2-7|TRBV11-2
CASSPIGLPYEQYF
>TRBJ1-1|TRBV11-2
CASSLDGGLTEAFF
>TRBJ1-2|TRBV15
CATSRRDSVNYGYTF
>TRBJ2-2|TRBV29-1
CSVEGPGELFF
>TRBJ2-1|TRBV7-2
CASSLRRSSYNEQFF
>TRBJ1-5|TRBV29-1
CSVTGDGGDQPQHF
>TRBJ1-2|TRBV4-2
CASSHFGQGAPNYGYTF